The clone carrying this TCR beta chain has just a few counts. Together with a sample-barcoded 5' primer, a J-beta primer mix was included in a second PCR lasting about 7 to 11 cycles. MiXCR, run by TCRdb on the 5' RACE reads, gives a single entry per CDR3 protein. Of roughly 800,000 distinct CDR3 sequences listed, 55% to 70% are singletons. These data belong to a study of blood T cells in healthy people across ages. Study information: The capture of about one barcoded beta molecule per two T cells was achieved by template switching.

There were healthy Caucasian individuals from Russia, aged roughly 6 to 100, serving as donors. Per germline, CDR1 MNHEY and CDR2 SVGAGI. The CDR3 has 14 residues. V was shortened by 10 bases and J by 6 bases, with 21 bases between the two germline ends. Input material: blood. The V gene is TRBV6-5, the J gene TRBJ1-2; D unclear. This clonotype originated in a man under 40 in good health. As DNA, the CDR3 is TGTGCCACCCCCACCGGGCCGAACGGTAATGGCTACACCTTC. Translation: CATPTGPNGNGYTF.